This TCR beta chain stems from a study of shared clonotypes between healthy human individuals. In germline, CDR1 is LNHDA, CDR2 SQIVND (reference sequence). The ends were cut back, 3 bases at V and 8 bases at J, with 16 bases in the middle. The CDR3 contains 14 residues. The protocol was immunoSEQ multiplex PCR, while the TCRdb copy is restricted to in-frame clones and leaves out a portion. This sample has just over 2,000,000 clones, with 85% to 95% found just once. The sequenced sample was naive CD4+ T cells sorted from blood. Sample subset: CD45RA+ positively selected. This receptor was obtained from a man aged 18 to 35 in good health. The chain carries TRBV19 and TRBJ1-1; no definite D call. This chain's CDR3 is CASSITTLIGEAFF. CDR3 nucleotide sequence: TGTGCCAGTAGTATCACTACCTTAATCGGAGAAGCTTTCTTT.